This note documents a single TCR beta chain sequence. What it binds is not known. Via MiXCR, TCRdb re-called the reads, giving one row per CDR3 protein. The sample contains 450,000 to 550,000 distinct CDR3 sequences, about 44% of which appear only once. The data derive from a study of T cell repertoires in cytomegalovirus infection. Study summary: It was the public TCR beta signatures that indicated both CMV infection and matching HLA type. Overall study findings and caveats: Ex vivo, HLA-C-restricted CMV-specific TCR beta clonotypes prevailed over the rest of the response.

V was shortened by 3 bases and J by 4 bases, with 18 bases between the two germline ends. Germline V CDR1 and CDR2: SGHTS, YDEGEE. The CDR3 consists of 16 residues. The chain recombines TRBV5-8 with TRBJ2-3, with a weak D call TRBD1 (8 bases). The receptor was derived from a human donor in good health (CMV status not recorded). Some clones in this sample may be carry-over from other donors' samples. Sequencing was performed on cultured PBMCs, taken from culture after CMV antigen stimulation. The CDR3 coding sequence is TGTGCCAGCAGCTCTCCGACAGGGGAGGGAGCAGATACGCAGTATTTT. Amino acid sequence: CASSSPTGEGADTQYF.